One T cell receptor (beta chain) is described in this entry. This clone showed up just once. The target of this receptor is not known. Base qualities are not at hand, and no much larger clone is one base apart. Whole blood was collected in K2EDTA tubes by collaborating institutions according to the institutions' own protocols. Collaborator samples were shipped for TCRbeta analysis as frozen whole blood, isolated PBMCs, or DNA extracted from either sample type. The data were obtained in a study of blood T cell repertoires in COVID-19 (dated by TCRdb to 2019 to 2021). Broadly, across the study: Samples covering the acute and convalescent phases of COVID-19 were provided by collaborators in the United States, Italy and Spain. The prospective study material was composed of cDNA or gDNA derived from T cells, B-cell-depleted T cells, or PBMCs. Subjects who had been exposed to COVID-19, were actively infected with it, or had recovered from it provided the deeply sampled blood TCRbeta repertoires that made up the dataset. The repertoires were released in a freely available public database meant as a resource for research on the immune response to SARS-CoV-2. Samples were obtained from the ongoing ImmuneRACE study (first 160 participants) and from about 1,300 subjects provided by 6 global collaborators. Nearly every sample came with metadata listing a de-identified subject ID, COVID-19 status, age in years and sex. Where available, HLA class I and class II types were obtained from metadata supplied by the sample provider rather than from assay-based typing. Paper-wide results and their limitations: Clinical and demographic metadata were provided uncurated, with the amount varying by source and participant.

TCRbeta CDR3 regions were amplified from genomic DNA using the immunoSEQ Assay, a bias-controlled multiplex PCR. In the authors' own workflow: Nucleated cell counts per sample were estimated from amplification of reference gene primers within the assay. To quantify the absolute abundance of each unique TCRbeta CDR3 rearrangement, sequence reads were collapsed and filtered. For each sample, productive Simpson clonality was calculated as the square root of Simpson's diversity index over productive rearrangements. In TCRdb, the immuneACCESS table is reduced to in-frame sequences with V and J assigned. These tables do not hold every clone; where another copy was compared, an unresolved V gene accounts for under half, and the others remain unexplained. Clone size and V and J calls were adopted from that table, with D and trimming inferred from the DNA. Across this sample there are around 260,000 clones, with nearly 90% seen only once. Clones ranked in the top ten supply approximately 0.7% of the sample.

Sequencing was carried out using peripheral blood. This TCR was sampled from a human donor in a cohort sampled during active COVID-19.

The CDR3 corresponds to CASTTGGVRQFF. The DNA sequence is as follows: TGTGCCAGCACGACGGGAGGGGTACGACAGTTCTTC. The rearrangement combines TRBV12-3 or TRBV12-4 with TRBJ2-1; 8 bases in the middle match TRBD2. Unmatched junction bases come to 9, with V trimmed by 7 bases and J by 13 bases. Including cysteine and phenylalanine, the CDR3 has 12 amino acids. The entry retains the CDR3 DNA only, 36 bases that are in frame from base 1.